Following are 23 T cell receptor beta chains from one sample sequenced in a study of siplizumab effects on memory and regulatory T cells. Assay used: immunoSEQ multiplex PCR; TCRdb lists only in-frame clones, some missing. The data show about 120,000 clones, roughly 93% seen once. The specimen sequenced was non-Treg CD4+ T cells sorted from blood. These receptors were obtained from a human donor in good health.

This sequence joins TRBV7-3 and TRBJ2-1; 9 nucleotides agree with TRBD1. The CDR3 contains 15 residues. Looked up from germline, CDR1 is SGHTA and CDR2 is FQGTGA. J lost 7 bases, V lost 5 bases, and 9 bases had no gene match. DNA of the CDR3: TGTGCCAGCAGCACCGGGACAGGGTTGAAAAATGAGCAGTTCTTC. Its translation is CASSTGTGLKNEQFF.

J is TRBJ1-3 and V is TRBV6-5; D gene ambiguous. The CDR3 has 16 residues. The germline V gene has CDR1 MNHEY and CDR2 SVGAGI. The V and J ends lost 0 bases and 4 bases respectively, with 13 bases between them. The CDR3 coding sequence is TGTGCCAGCAGTTACTCGAATCAGGCGGTAGGAAACACCATATATTTT. Translating gives CASSYSNQAVGNTIYF.

The chain is built from TRBV5-3 and TRBJ2-3; 9 nucleotides line up with TRBD2. TRBV5-3 is an ORF, with its function uncertain. The CDR3 is 21 amino acids. V lost 1 base, J lost 0 bases, and 18 bases stayed unmatched. The CDR3: CARSLPGVAGAHVTSTDTQYF. The CDR3 DNA sequence: TGTGCCAGAAGCTTGCCCGGGGTAGCGGGGGCCCATGTTACGAGCACAGATACGCAGTATTTT.

The chain uses TRBV28 and TRBJ2-2; D might be TRBD1 (5 bases). The CDR3 extends over 19 amino acids. With 6 bases removed from V and 5 bases from J, the gap between germline ends came to 28 bases. The germline CDR1 and CDR2 sequences are MDHEN and SYDVKM. CDR3 nucleotides: TGTGCCAGCAGCCCGGCAGGTCGGTTTTCCAAGGGGCGAACCGGGGAGCTGTTTTTT. Its translation: CASSPAGRFSKGRTGELFF.

The chain recombines TRBV7-6 with TRBJ1-1; 9 bases fit TRBD1. J lost 0 bases, V lost 5 bases, and 4 bases had no gene match. The CDR3 loop spans 15 amino acids. The germline V gene encodes CDR1 SGHVS and CDR2 FNYEAQ. As DNA, the CDR3 is TGTGCCAGCAGCAGGACAGGGGATCTGAACACTGAAGCTTTCTTT. Its translation: CASSRTGDLNTEAFF.

The chain carries TRBV7-7 and TRBJ2-1; 9 bases match TRBD1. This CDR3 has 14 amino acids. V lost 6 bases to trimming and J lost 7 bases; unmatched junction nucleotides: 7. Germline lookup yields CDR1 SSHAT and CDR2 FNYEAQ (reference sequence). The CDR3 spells CASRLGTGQNEQFF. In nucleotides, the CDR3 is TGTGCCAGCAGGCTCGGGACAGGGCAGAATGAGCAGTTCTTC.

This clone was observed a single time. The chain is built from TRBV6-1 and TRBJ2-7; the D gene is possibly TRBD2 (7 bases). Trimming took off 3 bases at V and 3 bases at J, with 12 bases between the two ends. The CDR3 loop spans 14 amino acids. From germline, CDR1 is MNHNS and CDR2 SASEGT. The CDR3 region has the DNA TGTGCCAGCAGTGATGGCGGGGGACACTACGAGCAGTACTTC. This translates into CASSDGGGHYEQYF.

This clone was counted a single time. The rearrangement uses TRBV9 and TRBJ2-2; tentatively, D is TRBD2 (7 bases). The CDR3 sequence is 17 residues long. V was clipped by 2 bases and J by 0 bases, with 14 bases between them. Germline V CDR1 and CDR2: SGDLS, YYNGEE. DNA for the CDR3: TGTGCCAGCAGCGTGATAGGGGGGGCCTCGAACACCGGGGAGCTGTTTTTT. This codes for CASSVIGGASNTGELFF.

The J gene is TRBJ2-2, the V gene TRBV5-6; maybe TRBD1 (6 bases). The germline V gene encodes CDR1 SGHDT and CDR2 YYEEEE. V lost 4 bases to trimming and J lost 4 bases, with 8 bases between them. The CDR3 sequence is 13 residues long. CDR3 loop: CASSPRGTGELFF. Here the CDR3 DNA reads TGTGCCAGCAGCCCCAGGGGCACCGGGGAGCTGTTTTTT.

The chain carries TRBV10-1 and TRBJ2-7; 14 positions match TRBD2. The CDR3 runs 17 residues. V dropped 6 bases and J dropped 1; count of bases not matched to a gene: 8. Germline CDR1 and CDR2: WNHNN and SYGVQD (reference sequence). CDR3 loop: CASSATGTSGGSYEQYF. The CDR3 nucleotides are TGCGCCAGCAGCGCCACCGGGACTAGCGGGGGATCCTACGAGCAGTACTTC.

The rearrangement joins TRBV27 to TRBJ1-2, with 10 bases identical to TRBD1. The V segment lost 10 bases and the J segment 1 base; nucleotides outside the gene matches: 3. The germline CDR1 and CDR2 sequences are MNHEY and SMNVEV (reference sequence). This CDR3 is built from 13 residues. CDR3 in DNA: TGTGCCACCTGGACAGGGGGTAACTATGGCTACACCTTC. It is translated as CATWTGGNYGYTF.

This clone was seen more than once but under ten times. This chain connects TRBV28 to TRBJ1-1; D not resolved. Germline CDR1 MDHEN, CDR2 SYDVKM. V was shortened by 3 bases and J by 2 bases, with 10 bases between the two germline ends. This CDR3 is built from 14 residues. CDR3 amino acids: CASSLNLPNTEAFF. In DNA form, the CDR3 reads TGTGCCAGCAGTTTGAACCTACCTAACACTGAAGCTTTCTTT.

The chain combines TRBV5-4 with TRBJ2-7; 15 bases fit TRBD2. V trimming: 4 bases; J trimming: 3 bases; junction bases outside the gene matches: 8. This CDR3 has 17 residues. CDR1 is SGHNT and CDR2 is YYREEE in the germline V gene (reference sequence). CDR3 sequence (DNA): TGTGCCAGCAGCGCAGGGACTAGCGGGGGGTTCGGCTACGAGCAGTACTTC. The encoded protein is CASSAGTSGGFGYEQYF.

The chain is built from TRBV18 and TRBJ1-6, with 7 bases fitting TRBD1. Trimming took 3 bases from V and 6 from J; bases not matched to a gene: 5. The germline gives CDR1 KGHSH, CDR2 LQKENI. The CDR3 contains 15 residues. The CDR3 DNA reads as TGTGCCAGCTCACCTGACAGGGTTCCTAATTCACCCCTCCACTTT. Protein sequence: CASSPDRVPNSPLHF.

The chain carries TRBV2 and TRBJ1-6; D is perhaps TRBD1 (5 bases). The germline V gene encodes CDR1 SNHLY and CDR2 FYNNEI. Trimming stripped 2 bases from V and 9 bases from J, with 14 bases between. The CDR3 loop spans 15 amino acids. CDR3 sequence (DNA): TGTGCCAGCAGTGAATCAGGACAATCAAGTTCACCCCTCCACTTT. Encoded protein: CASSESGQSSSPLHF.

In nucleotides, the CDR3 is TGTGCCACCGGAGAAGCGGGGGCCACCTACGAGCAGTACTTC. It is translated as CATGEAGATYEQYF. This sequence joins TRBV6-5 and TRBJ2-7, with 8 bases matching TRBD2. Trimming at V came to 10 bases and at J to 2 bases, leaving 10 bases not matched to a gene. Germline V gene lookup returns CDR1 MNHEY and CDR2 SVGAGI. This CDR3 has 14 residues.

The chain uses TRBV11-3 and TRBJ2-1; D is unclear. Germline CDR1 SGHNT, CDR2 YENEEA. V was clipped by 5 bases and J by 8 bases, with 19 bases between them. The CDR3 length is 15 residues. CDR3 nucleotide sequence: TGTGCCAGCAGCCCTAACCCCCTCCGAGGTGATGAGCAGTTCTTC. Protein sequence: CASSPNPLRGDEQFF. The full variable domain, rest sourced from reference TRBV11-3 and TRBJ2-1, is EAGVVQSPRYKIIEKKQPVAFWCNPISGHNTLYWYLQNLGQGPELLIRYENEEAVDDSQLPKDRFSAERLKGVDSTLKIQPAELGDSAVYLCASSPNPLRGDEQFFGPGTRLTVL.

The gene calls are TRBV18 and TRBJ1-1; D gene uncertain. The CDR3 contains 13 residues. Germline assignment: CDR1 KGHSH and CDR2 LQKENI. The V and J ends lost 2 bases and 6 bases respectively, with 10 bases between them. The CDR3 here is CASSPWGTAEAFF. In DNA form, the CDR3 reads TGTGCCAGCTCACCATGGGGAACGGCTGAAGCTTTCTTT.

This clone was seen a few times. The genes are TRBV7-2 and TRBJ1-6; D gene uncertain. The CDR3 consists of 13 residues. V was trimmed by 5 bases and J by 9 bases, leaving 11 bases between them. The germline V gene encodes CDR1 SGHTA and CDR2 FQGNSA. This CDR3 is CASSLTHASPLHF. The CDR3, as DNA: TGTGCCAGCAGCCTAACACATGCTTCACCCCTCCACTTT.

This rearrangement joins TRBV27 to TRBJ2-7; D is perhaps TRBD1 (6 bases). This CDR3 has 13 amino acids. V was clipped by 5 bases and J by 4 bases, with 12 bases between them. Germline V gene sequence: CDR1 MNHEY, CDR2 SMNVEV (reference sequence). The DNA of the CDR3 is TGTGCCAGCAGTCAGGACAGCAGATACGAGCAGTACTTC. This translates into CASSQDSRYEQYF.

The J gene is TRBJ1-1, the V gene TRBV6-5; 7 nucleotides align to TRBD1. The germline CDR1 and CDR2 sequences are MNHEY and SVGAGI. The length of the CDR3 is 14 residues. Trimming took 7 bases from V and 3 from J; bases not matched to a gene: 8. CDR3: CASIRQGAYTEAFF. The CDR3 nucleotides are TGTGCCAGCATACGACAGGGCGCTTACACTGAAGCTTTCTTT.

The chain employs TRBV7-9 and TRBJ2-1; weak D call: TRBD2 (7 bases). The CDR3 has 16 amino acids. The V gene lost 5 bases and the J gene lost 8 bases, with 22 bases spanning the gap. CDR1 is SEHNR, CDR2 FQNEAQ, per germline (reference sequence). For the CDR3, the DNA is TGTGCCAGCAGCCCCCCCCCGGGGGGCCCGGGCGATGAGCAGTTCTTC. Translation gives CASSPPPGGPGDEQFF.

The rearrangement links TRBV5-1 to TRBJ1-1; D gene uncertain. Per germline, CDR1 SGHRS and CDR2 YFSETQ. The CDR3 runs 15 residues. Between the trimmed V and J ends, which lost 0 bases and 5 bases, there was a span of 14 bases. CDR3 coding DNA: TGCGCCAGCAGCTTGGGAAGGGATGTGGGGACTGAAGCTTTCTTT. Translating it yields CASSLGRDVGTEAFF.